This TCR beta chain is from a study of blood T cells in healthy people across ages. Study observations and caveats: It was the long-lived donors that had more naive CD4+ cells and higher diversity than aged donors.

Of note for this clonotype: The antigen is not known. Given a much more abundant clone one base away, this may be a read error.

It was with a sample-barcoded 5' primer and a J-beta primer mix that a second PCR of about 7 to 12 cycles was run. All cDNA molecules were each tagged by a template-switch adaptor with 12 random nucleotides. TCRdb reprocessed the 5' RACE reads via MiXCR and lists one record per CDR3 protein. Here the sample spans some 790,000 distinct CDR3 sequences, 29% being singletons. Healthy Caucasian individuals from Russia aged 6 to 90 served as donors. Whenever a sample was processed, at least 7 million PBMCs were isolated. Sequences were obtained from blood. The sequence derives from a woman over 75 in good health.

The CDR3 loop is CSAGQEVTQFF. The CDR3 region has the DNA TGCAGTGCTGGACAAGAGGTGACCCAGTTCTTC. The chain joins TRBV20-1 to TRBJ2-1; tentatively, D is TRBD1 (5 bases). In germline, CDR1 is DFQATT, CDR2 SNEGSKA (reference sequence). The V gene lost 5 bases and the J gene lost 13 bases, with 15 bases spanning the gap. This CDR3 has 11 amino acids.